These 18 T cell receptor beta chains originate from one sample sequenced in a study of T cell responses to AZD1222 COVID-19 vaccine. Here immunoSEQ multiplex PCR was the method, and the copy in TCRdb shows in-frame clones only, minus some. In the table there are around 150,000 clones, over 75% of which are singletons. The sequencing used peripheral blood, collected 28 days after the second AZD1222 dose. The receptors were sampled from an adult who received the AZD1222 COVID-19 vaccine.

The V call is TRBV18, the J call TRBJ1-1; D not certain. The length of the CDR3 is 12 residues. In germline, CDR1 is KGHSH, CDR2 LQKENI. V lost 10 bases, J lost 1 base, and 10 bases lay in between. CDR3 nucleotides: TGTGCCACCCTCCGAGGGAACACTGAAGCTTTCTTT. It specifies CATLRGNTEAFF.

The genes are TRBV18 and TRBJ1-5; no clear D gene. CDR3 length equals 14 residues. From germline, CDR1 is KGHSH and CDR2 LQKENI. Trimming removed 0 bases at V and 11 bases at J, with 14 bases between. The CDR3 here is CASSPPNTPAAQHF. CDR3 nucleotide sequence: TGTGCCAGCTCACCACCGAACACCCCCGCCGCCCAGCATTTT.

The rearrangement links TRBV5-1 to TRBJ2-5; TRBD1 might be the D (6 bases). The length of the CDR3 is 14 residues. Germline V gene lookup returns CDR1 SGHRS and CDR2 YFSETQ. Trimming left V 4 bases short and J 3 bases short, with 13 bases between. CDR3 protein: CASSPSGHEETQYF. In nucleotides, the CDR3 is TGCGCCAGCAGCCCATCGGGACATGAAGAGACCCAGTACTTC. Using reference TRBV5-1 and TRBJ2-5 for the parts outside the CDR3, the full variable domain is KAGVTQTPRYLIKTRGQQVTLSCSPISGHRSVSWYQQTPGQGLQFLFEYFSETQRNKGNFPGRFSGRQFSNSRSEMNVSTLELGDSALYLCASSPSGHEETQYFGPGTRLLVL.

The CDR3 here is CASTDAWGYEQYF. As DNA, the CDR3 is TGTGCCAGCACCGACGCCTGGGGCTACGAGCAGTACTTC. The rearrangement uses TRBV6-5 and TRBJ2-7; D unresolved. The CDR3 has 13 amino acids. Deletions cut 7 bases from V and 3 bases from J, with 13 bases between. Germline V gives CDR1 MNHEY, CDR2 SVGAGI.

V usage is TRBV15 and J usage is TRBJ1-6; D gene uncertain. The V gene lost 1 base and the J gene lost 5 bases, with 6 bases spanning the gap. The CDR3 sequence is 14 residues long. Per the germline V gene, CDR1 is LNHNV and CDR2 is YYDKDF (reference sequence). CDR3 in amino acids: CATSRGGDNSPLHF. The DNA for the CDR3 is TGTGCCACCAGCAGAGGCGGGGATAATTCACCCCTCCACTTT.

V is TRBV23-1 and J is TRBJ2-2; a weak D match, TRBD1 (5 bases). TRBV23-1 is filed as an ORF, its function uncertain. The V and J ends lost 3 bases and 2 bases respectively, with 16 bases between them. There are 17 residues in the CDR3. CDR3 region: CASSHHTQDFNTGELFF. The CDR3 DNA follows: TGCGCCAGCAGTCACCACACACAGGATTTCAACACCGGGGAGCTGTTTTTT.

J is TRBJ2-3 and V is TRBV2; 7 nucleotides match TRBD1. The CDR3 covers 17 residues. Germline V gives CDR1 SNHLY, CDR2 FYNNEI. The J segment lost 1 base and the V segment lost 5 bases, leaving 12 bases of the junction unmatched. Here the CDR3 DNA reads TGTGCCAGCAGTATCCAAGCGACAGGGTCGGGCACAGATACGCAGTATTTT. It translates to CASSIQATGSGTDTQYF.

The chain recombines TRBV10-2 with TRBJ2-5; 11 bases map to TRBD2. The V gene end was trimmed by 6 bases and the J gene end by 5 bases; junction bases not matched to a gene: 8. CDR1 and CDR2 (germline): WSHSY, SAAADI. This CDR3 contains 15 residues. DNA for the CDR3: TGCGCCAGCAGCACTAGCGGGAGAGCTCCGGAGACCCAGTACTTC. Its translation: CASSTSGRAPETQYF.

The chain links TRBV30 to TRBJ1-5; no clear D. The germline CDR1 and CDR2 sequences are GTSNPN and SVGIG (reference sequence). The CDR3 is made up of 14 amino acids. V gave up 0 bases and J gave up 6 bases, with 12 bases separating them. CDR3 amino acids: CAWSVGQQRQPQHF. CDR3 in DNA: TGTGCCTGGAGTGTAGGCCAGCAGCGTCAGCCCCAGCATTTT.

The V call is TRBV6-2 or TRBV6-3, the J call TRBJ2-1, with TRBD2 matching 15 bases. The germline CDR1 and CDR2 sequences are MNHEY and SVGEGT. CDR3 length: 15 residues. The V gene end was trimmed by 6 bases and the J gene end by 6 bases; junction bases not matched to a gene: 3. CDR3 residues: CASSLGLAGGNEQFF. CDR3 DNA sequence: TGTGCCAGCAGCCTGGGACTAGCGGGGGGCAATGAGCAGTTCTTC.

The DNA of the CDR3 is TGTGCCAGCAGTGAATCGGGGGGTACCTACAATGAGCAGTTCTTC. This sequence encodes CASSESGGTYNEQFF. The chain uses TRBV6-4 and TRBJ2-1, with TRBD2 matching 7 bases. With V trimmed by 3 bases and J by 2 bases, 4 bases remained unmatched. Germline loops: CDR1 MRHNA, CDR2 SNTAGT. The CDR3 length is 15 residues.

The chain has TRBV9 and TRBJ2-3; perhaps TRBD2 as D (5 bases). Trimming removed 0 bases at V and 3 bases at J, with 11 bases between. CDR1 SGDLS and CDR2 YYNGEE come from the germline V gene. This CDR3 comprises 15 residues. The CDR3 here is CASSVAGGITDTQYF. The CDR3 coding sequence is TGTGCCAGCAGCGTAGCTGGAGGTATTACAGATACGCAGTATTTT.

This sequence joins TRBV13 and TRBJ2-1; tentatively, D is TRBD2 (6 bases). Germline assignment: CDR1 PRHDT and CDR2 FYEKMQ (reference sequence). This CDR3 spans 15 amino acids. Trimming pared 3 bases from V and 4 bases from J, leaving 13 bases between. CDR3 nucleotide sequence: TGTGCCAGCAGCTTCGGGGGAGAGGGGTACAATGAGCAGTTCTTC. Amino acid sequence: CASSFGGEGYNEQFF.

The chain combines TRBV10-2 with TRBJ2-3, with 7 bases aligning to TRBD2. The CDR3 is 18 residues long. Germline V gene lookup returns CDR1 WSHSY and CDR2 SAAADI. The V gene end was trimmed by 0 bases and the J gene end by 2 bases; junction bases not matched to a gene: 11. CDR3: CASSESWDREADTDTQYF. The CDR3 nucleotides are TGCGCCAGCAGTGAGTCCTGGGACCGGGAGGCTGACACAGATACGCAGTATTTT.

The rearrangement uses TRBV19 and TRBJ1-5; no firm D call. Germline V gene data show CDR1 as LNHDA and CDR2 as SQIVND (reference sequence). CDR3 length: 13 residues. V was pared by 5 bases and J by 6 bases, with 11 bases between. CDR3 bases: TGTGCCAGTAGTTTCGGGCTCGGTCAGCCCCAGCATTTT. Its translation is CASSFGLGQPQHF.

This clone is a singleton in its sample. The gene calls are TRBV7-9 and TRBJ2-2, with a possible D match to TRBD1 (5 bases). Germline CDR1 reads SEHNR; CDR2 reads FQNEAQ (reference sequence). CDR3 length: 12 residues. The V end was cut by 1 base, the J end by 8 bases, with 5 bases between. CDR3 loop: CASSLGQGELFF. The CDR3 DNA follows: TGTGCCAGCAGCTTAGGACAGGGGGAGCTGTTTTTT.

The CDR3 region is CAISESAAVSGNTIYF. CDR3 nucleotide sequence: TGTGCCATCAGTGAGTCGGCAGCCGTCTCTGGAAACACCATATATTTT. The chain uses TRBV10-3 and TRBJ1-3, with D unclear. This CDR3 has 16 amino acids. With 0 bases removed from V and 0 bases from J, the gap between germline ends came to 9 bases. The germline V gene encodes CDR1 ENHRY and CDR2 SYGVKD.

The chain joins TRBV6-2 or TRBV6-3 to TRBJ1-2, with 8 bases matching TRBD1. This CDR3 has 13 amino acids. Losses at the gene ends were 5 bases for V and 5 bases for J; bases not matched to a gene: 4. Germline V gene sequence: CDR1 MNHEY, CDR2 SVGEGT. The CDR3 here is CASSPTGEYGYTF. CDR3 nucleotide sequence: TGTGCCAGCAGTCCGACAGGGGAATATGGCTACACCTTC.